This T cell receptor (beta chain) was profiled in a study of cytomegalovirus exposure and HLA in healthy donors. The PCR employed 60 Vbeta primers together with 13 Jbeta primers. Under the authors' procedure: Later work found approximately 87 million unique TCR beta chains, with about 10 million shared. Only in-frame clones appear in the TCRdb table, and some are missing; sequencing was by immunoSEQ multiplex PCR. V and J calls and clone size are those listed in that table; D and trimming were worked out from the DNA. Of about 130,000 clones detected, 65% to 90% appear once; the ten largest clones hold roughly 1.2%. This CDR3 has 14 residues. The germline V and J ends were trimmed by 5 bases and 3 bases, with 16 bases remaining between them. Looked up from germline, CDR1 is GTSNPN and CDR2 is SVGIG (reference sequence).

The source is a girl between 2 and 10 years old in good health and CMV-seronegative. Sequencing input: PBMCs. V usage is TRBV30 and J usage is TRBJ1-1, with D perhaps matching TRBD1 (6 bases). The CDR3 region is CAWRQGPVDTEAFF. CDR3 nucleotides: TGTGCCTGGCGTCAGGGGCCGGTGGACACTGAAGCTTTCTTT. Supplemented by reference TRBV30 and TRBJ1-1, the full variable domain reads SQTIHQWPATLVQPVGSPLSLECTVEGTSNPNLYWYRQAAGRGLQLLFYSVGIGQISSEVPQNLSASRPQDRQFILSSKKLLLSDSGFYLCAWRQGPVDTEAFFGQGTRLTVV.